The rows below give T cell receptor beta chains drawn from one sample of a study of T cells in Graves' hyperthyroidism and ophthalmopathy. TCRdb analysed the multiplex PCR reads with MiXCR anew, one entry per CDR3 protein. The top ten hold around 31% of the sample, which has 700,000 to 850,000 distinct CDR3 sequences, 30% to 40% seen once. The sequenced material came from blood. These receptor sequences come from a woman aged 40 to 55 with Graves' hyperthyroidism. Both conserved end residues are part of each CDR3. Each record gives: CDR3 length, D gene, V gene, clone size, J gene, CDR3 DNA, CDR3 protein. D genes are given only for firm matches. Clone size is shown for a subset of rows, as once, few, many or a class of expanded clone.

length: 12; D: .; V: TRBV20-1; size: few; J: TRBJ1-1; DNA: TGCAGTGCTATGGGTCTTGAAGCTGAAGCTTTCTTT; CDR3: CSAMGLEAEAFF
length: 15; D: TRBD1; V: TRBV7-9; size: .; J: TRBJ1-4; DNA: TGTGCCAGCAGCACTACAACAGGGGCTAATGAAAAACTGTTTTTT; CDR3: CASSTTTGANEKLFF
length: 16; D: TRBD1; V: TRBV19; size: few; J: TRBJ2-2; DNA: TGTGCCAGTAGGCGGGGGGACAGGGGGAACACCGGGGAGCTGTTTTTT; CDR3: CASRRGDRGNTGELFF
length: 14; D: TRBD1; V: TRBV6-5; size: .; J: TRBJ2-7; DNA: TGTGCCATCAGTTACGGCGACAGGGTCCACGAGCAGTACTTC; CDR3: CAISYGDRVHEQYF
length: 13; D: .; V: TRBV7-2; size: once; J: TRBJ1-4; DNA: TGTGCCAGCAGCTTTATTTACAGCGAAAAACTGTTTTTT; CDR3: CASSFIYSEKLFF
length: 11; D: .; V: TRBV6-5; size: .; J: TRBJ1-6; DNA: TGTGCCAGCGGGGGAAGTTCACCCCTCCACTTT; CDR3: CASGGSSPLHF
length: 16; D: .; V: TRBV19; size: many; J: TRBJ1-5; DNA: TGTGCCAGTAGTCTGACCGGGACTATGAGCAATCAGCCCCAGCATTTT; CDR3: CASSLTGTMSNQPQHF
length: 15; D: .; V: TRBV29-1; size: many; J: TRBJ1-1; DNA: TGCAGCGTTGAAGATCTGAAGGGAGCGAGGACTGAAGCTTTCTTT; CDR3: CSVEDLKGARTEAFF
length: 11; D: .; V: TRBV10-3; size: .; J: TRBJ1-6; DNA: TGTGCCATCAGCGGAGGACAGCCCCTCCACTTT; CDR3: CAISGGQPLHF
length: 12; D: .; V: TRBV20-1; size: many; J: TRBJ1-4; DNA: TGCAGTGGAGGACAGCCTAATGAAAAACTGTTTTTT; CDR3: CSGGQPNEKLFF
length: 14; D: .; V: TRBV6-5; size: many; J: TRBJ1-2; DNA: TGTGCCAGCAGTTACTCGCTGTATACCGATGGCTACACCTTC; CDR3: CASSYSLYTDGYTF
length: 15; D: TRBD2; V: TRBV7-2; size: .; J: TRBJ2-7; DNA: TGTGCCAGCAGCCGTAGCGGGGGGGGTTTCTACGAGCAGTACTTC; CDR3: CASSRSGGGFYEQYF
length: 15; D: TRBD2; V: TRBV7-3; size: .; J: TRBJ2-1; DNA: TGTGCCAGCAGCTTAAAAGTAGGACTAGACAATGAGCAGTTCTTC; CDR3: CASSLKVGLDNEQFF
length: 14; D: .; V: TRBV7-2; size: many; J: TRBJ2-2; DNA: TGTGCCAGCAGCTTATCGGGGGGCTCCGGGGAGCTGTTTTTT; CDR3: CASSLSGGSGELFF
length: 14; D: .; V: TRBV19; size: .; J: TRBJ2-3; DNA: TGTGCCAGTAGTGCGTTCTCTAGCACAGATACGCAGTGTTTT; CDR3: CASSAFSSTDTQCF
length: 14; D: .; V: TRBV12-3/TRBV12-4; size: .; J: TRBJ1-5; DNA: TGTGCCAGCAGTTTAATGATGGGGGTTCAGCCCCAGCATTTT; CDR3: CASSLMMGVQPQHF
length: 14; D: .; V: TRBV12-3/TRBV12-4; size: .; J: TRBJ2-2; DNA: TGTGCCAGCACGTGGGGTGGTGGCACCGGGGAGCTGTTTTTT; CDR3: CASTWGGGTGELFF
length: 12; D: .; V: TRBV2; size: few; J: TRBJ2-3; DNA: TGTGCCAGCAGGCTGAGCACAGATACGCAGTATTTT; CDR3: CASRLSTDTQYF
length: 14; D: .; V: TRBV20-1; size: many; J: TRBJ1-2; DNA: TGCAGTGCTAGAGATGGTCAGGGAACGTATGGCTACACCTTC; CDR3: CSARDGQGTYGYTF
length: 14; D: .; V: TRBV20-1; size: .; J: TRBJ1-4; DNA: TGCAGTGCCCTACGAGGGGGTCCCGTTGAAAAACTGCTTTTT; CDR3: CSALRGGPVEKLLF
length: 16; D: TRBD1; V: TRBV27; size: few; J: TRBJ1-4; DNA: TGTGCCAGCAGTTCCTTCCGGACAGGGGTTGACGAAAAACTGTTTTTT; CDR3: CASSSFRTGVDEKLFF
length: 16; D: .; V: TRBV19; size: few; J: TRBJ1-5; DNA: TGTGCCAGTAAGGGCTTGGACTCTCTAGGAGATCAGCCCCAGCATTTT; CDR3: CASKGLDSLGDQPQHF
length: 14; D: .; V: TRBV10-3; size: .; J: TRBJ1-5; DNA: TGTGCCATCAGTGAAGGAGAGACGAATCAGCCCCAGCATTTT; CDR3: CAISEGETNQPQHF
length: 14; D: TRBD1; V: TRBV20-1; size: many; J: TRBJ1-2; DNA: TGCAGTGCTTCACGACCGGACAGGTCTCAAGGCTACACCTTC; CDR3: CSASRPDRSQGYTF
length: 14; D: .; V: TRBV10-3; size: once; J: TRBJ1-2; DNA: TGTGCCATCAGTGCTCAGGGGCCAAACTATGGCTACACCTTC; CDR3: CAISAQGPNYGYTF
length: 12; D: TRBD1; V: TRBV28; size: .; J: TRBJ1-1; DNA: TGTGCCAGCGACGACAGGGTCACTGAAGCTTTCTTT; CDR3: CASDDRVTEAFF
length: 14; D: TRBD2; V: TRBV7-3; size: many; J: TRBJ2-5; DNA: TGTGCCAGCAGCTTTAGCGGGGGCCAAGAGACCCAGTACTTC; CDR3: CASSFSGGQETQYF
length: 13; D: .; V: TRBV7-9; size: few; J: TRBJ2-7; DNA: TGTGCCAGCACCAACCCCCGCTCGACAGGGCAGTACTTC; CDR3: CASTNPRSTGQYF
length: 15; D: TRBD2; V: TRBV7-3; size: .; J: TRBJ2-3; DNA: TGTGCCAGCAGCCCTAGCGGGGGGAGCACAGATACGCAGTATTTT; CDR3: CASSPSGGSTDTQYF
length: 14; D: .; V: TRBV12-3/TRBV12-4; size: many; J: TRBJ1-4; DNA: TGTGCCAGCAGTTTATCAGACGGGGCCGAAAAACTGTTTTTT; CDR3: CASSLSDGAEKLFF
length: 20; D: .; V: TRBV6-6; size: .; J: TRBJ2-7; DNA: TGTGCCAGCAGTTCCGCCAATCCCTCCCCCGGGGGCACCAGCTCCTACGAGCAGTACTTC; CDR3: CASSSANPSPGGTSSYEQYF
length: 15; D: TRBD1; V: TRBV10-3; size: many; J: TRBJ1-1; DNA: TGTGCCATCAGTGAACGGGACAGGGCGAATACTGAAGCTTTCTTT; CDR3: CAISERDRANTEAFF
length: 13; D: .; V: TRBV6-6; size: .; J: TRBJ1-4; DNA: TGTGCCAGCCGACCGGGGTCGGAAGAAAAACTGTTTTTT; CDR3: CASRPGSEEKLFF
length: 13; D: .; V: TRBV30; size: few; J: TRBJ1-2; DNA: TGTGCCTGGAGTCCGCAGGAGGATCATGGCTACACCTTC; CDR3: CAWSPQEDHGYTF
length: 14; D: TRBD1; V: TRBV7-9; size: many; J: TRBJ1-1; DNA: TGTGCCAGCAGCTTAGCCCTAGGACAGGATGAAGCTTTCTTT; CDR3: CASSLALGQDEAFF
length: 15; D: .; V: TRBV20-1; size: once; J: TRBJ2-7; DNA: TGCAGTGCTAGAGATCCGGGCTTAACCCCCTACGAGCAGTACTTC; CDR3: CSARDPGLTPYEQYF
length: 17; D: TRBD1; V: TRBV7-2; size: few; J: TRBJ1-1; DNA: TGTGCCAGCAGCTTATCAGGGGGAAGCTTAATGAACACTGAAGCTTTCTTT; CDR3: CASSLSGGSLMNTEAFF
length: 14; D: .; V: TRBV9; size: many; J: TRBJ1-3; DNA: TGTGCCAGCAGCGCGTCGGGGTCTGGAAACACCATATATTTT; CDR3: CASSASGSGNTIYF
length: 14; D: TRBD2; V: TRBV12-3/TRBV12-4; size: few; J: TRBJ2-7; DNA: TGTGCCAGCAGTTTCGAGCGGGGATCCTACGAGCAGTACTTC; CDR3: CASSFERGSYEQYF
length: 12; D: .; V: TRBV6-2/TRBV6-3; size: .; J: TRBJ1-1; DNA: TGTGCCAGCAATACCCTTCGGGTAGAAGCTTTCTTT; CDR3: CASNTLRVEAFF
length: 13; D: .; V: TRBV29-1; size: .; J: TRBJ2-7; DNA: TGCAGCGTTGTGGGAGGGGGCCACAATGAGCAGTACTTC; CDR3: CSVVGGGHNEQYF
length: 15; D: .; V: TRBV5-1; size: few; J: TRBJ2-2; DNA: TGCGCCAGCAGCTTGGCTATTCAGGCGGCCGGGGAGCTGTTTTTT; CDR3: CASSLAIQAAGELFF
length: 13; D: TRBD1; V: TRBV19; size: .; J: TRBJ1-2; DNA: TGTGCCAGTAGTACCCTCCAGGGGGATGGCTACACCTTC; CDR3: CASSTLQGDGYTF